Listed below are T cell receptor beta chains from one sample, sequenced in a study of T-cell reconstitution after alpha-beta-depleted transplantation in children. TCRdb processed the PCR reads anew with MiXCR; each CDR3 protein has one entry. The sample lists 280,000 or so distinct CDR3 sequences, more than 9% occurring once. The specimen was peripheral blood, collected 180 days after TCRalphabeta/CD19-depleted stem cell transplant. These receptors were taken from a male patient between 2 and 15 years old who had a stem cell transplant for chronic granulomatous disease, so the T cells may come from the graft donor. Each CDR3 is given with its conserved first and last residue. D genes are given only for firm matches. Expanded clones are given a class, and other clones once, few, many or no size at all.

>TRBJ2-1|TRBV29-1|NA|many
CSVGKDNEQFF
>TRBJ2-3|TRBV14|TRBD2|few
CASSQMTSGRDTQYF
>TRBJ2-2|TRBV14|TRBD1|NA
CASSRLTGDTGELFF
>TRBJ2-1|TRBV7-2|TRBD2|NA
CASSLRSGRALDEQFF
>TRBJ1-1|TRBV29-1|TRBD1|many
CSATGGTANTEAFF
>TRBJ2-7|TRBV7-2|TRBD1|many
CASSLLGQRHYEQYF
>TRBJ2-2|TRBV4-1|TRBD1|many
CASSQTGVGELFF
>TRBJ2-3|TRBV18|TRBD1|many
CASSLQTGVDTQYF
>TRBJ2-1|TRBV9|TRBD1|NA
CASSVISGQGFGEQFF
>TRBJ2-6|TRBV5-1|TRBD1|many
CASSWGTGNPSGANVLTF
>TRBJ2-3|TRBV5-8|NA|many
CASSFGALIKADTQYF
>TRBJ2-3|TRBV5-1|NA|many
CASSLGPGDTQYF
>TRBJ2-2|TRBV5-1|TRBD1|NA
CASSIGQGVVRTGELFF
>TRBJ1-2|TRBV10-3|NA|many
CAISERGSHGYTF
>TRBJ2-5|TRBV10-3|TRBD2|NA
CAIKGTGGAQETQYF
>TRBJ2-1|TRBV29-1|NA|many
CSTTDGYNEQFF
>TRBJ2-1|TRBV20-1|TRBD1|many
CSARGTGVNEQFF
>TRBJ2-7|TRBV12-3/TRBV12-4|TRBD1|many
CASSSTGVPGYEQYF
>TRBJ1-2|TRBV3-1|TRBD1|many
CASSPRTGGGYTF
>TRBJ2-7|TRBV12-3/TRBV12-4|NA|many
CASSQGFYEQYF
>TRBJ1-6|TRBV12-3/TRBV12-4|TRBD1|NA
CASSPTTGDNSPLHF
>TRBJ1-2|TRBV30|TRBD1|NA
CAWSVRGTGGPPGYTF
>TRBJ2-6|TRBV10-2|NA|many
CASRDINSGANVLTF
>TRBJ2-3|TRBV27|TRBD2|many
CASRQQFIGASGTPDTQYF
>TRBJ2-7|TRBV5-1|NA|NA
CASSLQYQGDEQYF
>TRBJ2-1|TRBV20-1|TRBD2|many
CSATIGLAGVMNEQFF
>TRBJ1-2|TRBV20-1|NA|many
CSARAREKGYTF
>TRBJ2-3|TRBV14|NA|many
CASSQDRVDTQYF
>TRBJ1-4|TRBV11-1|TRBD1|NA
CASSTGDRDEKLFF
>TRBJ2-1|TRBV7-2|NA|many
CASSLALSYNEQFF
>TRBJ2-3|TRBV5-1|NA|many
CASSREDTQYF
>TRBJ2-7|TRBV5-1|TRBD1|many
CASSFMRTGGPSYEQYF
>TRBJ2-7|TRBV12-3/TRBV12-4|TRBD2|many
CASSSSIAGGYEQYF
>TRBJ2-1|TRBV20-1|NA|many
CSANPGAASYNEQFF
>TRBJ2-5|TRBV12-3/TRBV12-4|TRBD1|many
CASSFGQGVETQYF
>TRBJ2-1|TRBV18|TRBD2|many
CASSPPSARETGDNEQFF
>TRBJ2-2|TRBV20-1|TRBD2|many
CSARLAGLNTGELFF
>TRBJ2-2|TRBV5-1|NA|many
CASSEPSGNTGELFF
>TRBJ2-6|TRBV7-2|TRBD1|many
CASSPPRQGSGANVLTF
>TRBJ2-1|TRBV4-3|NA|many
CASSQDQPSSYNEQFF
>TRBJ2-1|TRBV6-5|TRBD1|NA
CASNQGAEQFF
>TRBJ2-5|TRBV5-1|TRBD1|many
CASAQRSGQGKETQYF
>TRBJ1-1|TRBV5-1|NA|many
CASSLAPINEAFF
>TRBJ2-6|TRBV9|TRBD1|many
CASSVGPPSETTGGSGANVLTF
>TRBJ2-5|TRBV20-1|TRBD2|many
CSASMSGRPRETQYF
>TRBJ2-2|TRBV7-9|NA|many
CACTGGGTGELFF
>TRBJ2-5|TRBV5-6|NA|many
CASSLPMGQETQYF